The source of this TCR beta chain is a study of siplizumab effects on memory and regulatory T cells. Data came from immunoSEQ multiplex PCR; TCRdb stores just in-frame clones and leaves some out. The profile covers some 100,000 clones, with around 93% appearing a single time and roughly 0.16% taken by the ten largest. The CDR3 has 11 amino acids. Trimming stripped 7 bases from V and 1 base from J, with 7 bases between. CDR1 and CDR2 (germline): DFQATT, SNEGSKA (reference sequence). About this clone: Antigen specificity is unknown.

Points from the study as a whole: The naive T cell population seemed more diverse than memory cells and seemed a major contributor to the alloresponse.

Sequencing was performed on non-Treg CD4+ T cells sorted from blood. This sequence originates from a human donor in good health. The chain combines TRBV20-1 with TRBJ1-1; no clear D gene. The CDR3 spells CSVLENTEAFF. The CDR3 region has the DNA TGCAGTGTTCTGGAGAACACTGAAGCTTTCTTT.